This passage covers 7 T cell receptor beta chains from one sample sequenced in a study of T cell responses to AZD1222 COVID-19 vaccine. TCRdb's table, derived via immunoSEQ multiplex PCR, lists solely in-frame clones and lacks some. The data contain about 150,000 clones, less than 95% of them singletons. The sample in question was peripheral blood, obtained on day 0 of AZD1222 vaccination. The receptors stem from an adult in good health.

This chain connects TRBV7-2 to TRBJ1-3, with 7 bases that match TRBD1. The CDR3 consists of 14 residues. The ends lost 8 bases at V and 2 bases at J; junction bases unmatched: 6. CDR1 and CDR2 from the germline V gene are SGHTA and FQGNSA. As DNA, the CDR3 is TGTGCCAGCTCCCAGGGGGTAGCTGGAAACACCATATATTTT. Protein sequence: CASSQGVAGNTIYF. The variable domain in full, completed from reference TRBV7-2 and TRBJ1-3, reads GAGVSQSPSNKVTEKGKDVELRCDPISGHTALYWYRQSLGQGLEFLIYFQGNSAPDKSGLPSDRFSAERTGGSVSTLTIQRTQQEDSAVYLCASSQGVAGNTIYFGEGSWLTVV.

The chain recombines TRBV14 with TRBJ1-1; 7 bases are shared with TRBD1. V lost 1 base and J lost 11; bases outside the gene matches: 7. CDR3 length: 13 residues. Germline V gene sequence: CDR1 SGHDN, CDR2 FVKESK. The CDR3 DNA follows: TGTGCCAGCAGCCAAGTACCGACAGGGTTGGCTTTCTTT. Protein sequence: CASSQVPTGLAFF.

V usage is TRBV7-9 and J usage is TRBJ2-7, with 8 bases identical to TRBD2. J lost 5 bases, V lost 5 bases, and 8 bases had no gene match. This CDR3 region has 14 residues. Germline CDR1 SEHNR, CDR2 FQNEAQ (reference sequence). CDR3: CASSRRLAKDEQYF. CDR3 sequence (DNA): TGTGCCAGCAGCCGACGACTAGCGAAAGACGAGCAGTACTTC. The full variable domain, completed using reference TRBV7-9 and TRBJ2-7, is DTGVSQNPRHKITKRGQNVTFRCDPISEHNRLYWYRQTLGQGPEFLTYFQNEAQLEKSRLLSDRFSAERPKGSFSTLEIQRTEQGDSAMYLCASSRRLAKDEQYFGPGTRLTVT.

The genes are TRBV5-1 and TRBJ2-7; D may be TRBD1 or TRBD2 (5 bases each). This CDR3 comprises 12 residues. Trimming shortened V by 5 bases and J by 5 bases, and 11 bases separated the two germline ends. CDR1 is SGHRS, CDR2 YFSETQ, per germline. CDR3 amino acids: CASSWGSNEQYF. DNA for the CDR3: TGCGCCAGCAGTTGGGGGAGTAACGAGCAGTACTTC.

CDR3 sequence: CASSILGQGTSEWNSPLHF. The CDR3, as DNA: TGTGCCAGTAGTATTTTGGGACAGGGGACCTCAGAATGGAATTCACCCCTCCACTTT. This chain connects TRBV19 to TRBJ1-6, with 10 bases identical to TRBD1. This CDR3 is built from 19 residues. Germline V lookup: CDR1 LNHDA, CDR2 SQIVND (reference sequence). The junction had 15 bases not matched to a gene; V was cut back by 3 bases and J by 7 bases.

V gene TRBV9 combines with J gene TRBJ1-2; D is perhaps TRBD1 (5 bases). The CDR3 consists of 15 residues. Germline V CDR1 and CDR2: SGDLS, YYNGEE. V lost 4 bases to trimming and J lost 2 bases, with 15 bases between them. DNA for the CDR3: TGTGCCAGCAGCTCTCACGGGACGAACAACTATGGCTACACCTTC. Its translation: CASSSHGTNNYGYTF.

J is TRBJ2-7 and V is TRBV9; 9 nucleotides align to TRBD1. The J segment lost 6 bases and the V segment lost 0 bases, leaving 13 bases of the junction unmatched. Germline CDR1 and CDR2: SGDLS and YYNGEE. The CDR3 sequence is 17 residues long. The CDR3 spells CASSVDPGQGGRGEQYF. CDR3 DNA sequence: TGTGCCAGCAGCGTAGACCCGGGACAGGGAGGTCGGGGCGAGCAGTACTTC.